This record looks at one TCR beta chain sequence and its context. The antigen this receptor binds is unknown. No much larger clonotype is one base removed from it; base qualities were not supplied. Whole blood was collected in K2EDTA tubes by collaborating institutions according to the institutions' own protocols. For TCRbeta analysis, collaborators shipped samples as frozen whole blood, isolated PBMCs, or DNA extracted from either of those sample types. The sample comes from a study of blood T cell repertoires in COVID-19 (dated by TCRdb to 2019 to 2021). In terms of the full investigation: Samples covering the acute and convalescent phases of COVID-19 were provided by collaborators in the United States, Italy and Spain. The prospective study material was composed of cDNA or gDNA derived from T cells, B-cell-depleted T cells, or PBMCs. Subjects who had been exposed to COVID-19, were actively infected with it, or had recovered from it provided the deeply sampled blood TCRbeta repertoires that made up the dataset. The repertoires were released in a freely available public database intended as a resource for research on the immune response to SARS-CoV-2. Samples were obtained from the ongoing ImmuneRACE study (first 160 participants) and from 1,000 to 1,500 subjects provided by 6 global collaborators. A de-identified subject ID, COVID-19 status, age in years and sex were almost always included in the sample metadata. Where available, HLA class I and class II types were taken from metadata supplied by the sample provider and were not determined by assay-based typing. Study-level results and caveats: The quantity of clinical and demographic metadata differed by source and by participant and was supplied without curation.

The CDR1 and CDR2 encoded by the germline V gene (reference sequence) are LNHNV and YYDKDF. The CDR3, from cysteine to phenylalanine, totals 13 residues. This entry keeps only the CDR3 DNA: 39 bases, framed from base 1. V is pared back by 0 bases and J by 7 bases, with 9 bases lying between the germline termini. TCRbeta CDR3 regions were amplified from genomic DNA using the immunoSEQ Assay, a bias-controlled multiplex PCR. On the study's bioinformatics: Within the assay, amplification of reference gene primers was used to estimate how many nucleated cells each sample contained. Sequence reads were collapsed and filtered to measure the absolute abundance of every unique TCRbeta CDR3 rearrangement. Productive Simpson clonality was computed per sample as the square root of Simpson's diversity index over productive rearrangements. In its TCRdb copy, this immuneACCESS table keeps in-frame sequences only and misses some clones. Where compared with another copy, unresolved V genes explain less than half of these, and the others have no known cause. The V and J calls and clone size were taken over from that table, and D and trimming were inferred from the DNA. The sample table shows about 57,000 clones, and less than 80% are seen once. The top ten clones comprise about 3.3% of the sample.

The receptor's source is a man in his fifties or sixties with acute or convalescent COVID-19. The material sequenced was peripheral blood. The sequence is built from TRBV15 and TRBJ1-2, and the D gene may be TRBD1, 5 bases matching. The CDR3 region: CATSRDLGPGYTF. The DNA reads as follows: TGTGCCACCAGCAGAGATCTGGGGCCTGGCTACACCTTC.